A single sample is the source of the 17 T cell receptor beta chains below, sequenced in a study of T cell changes during pregnancy in multiple sclerosis (dated by TCRdb to about 2019). The protocol used for the library was the immunoSEQ multiplex PCR assay. TCRdb provides this immuneACCESS table in a form limited to in-frame rearrangements. Some clones are lacking; in checked studies, under half of them reflect an unresolved V gene, and why the rest are absent is not known. The sample table records about 20,000 clones; roughly nine tenths of these occur just once. Roughly 20% of the sample goes to the ten largest clones. The sequenced sample was CD8+ T cells from peripheral blood mononuclear cells, obtained after pregnancy. These receptors all stem from a female donor in good health, enrolled as a control in a pregnancy study.

This clone was detected only once. The rearrangement uses TRBV19 and TRBJ2-5; D ambiguous. This CDR3 region has 13 residues. V was cut by 3 bases and J by 5 bases, with 10 bases left in between. Germline assignment: CDR1 LNHDA and CDR2 SQIVND (reference sequence). CDR3: CASSIWAAETQYF. For the CDR3, the DNA is TGTGCCAGTAGTATTTGGGCCGCGGAGACCCAGTACTTC.

The chain links TRBV30 to TRBJ2-3; TRBD2 matches at 9 bases. The length of the CDR3 is 16 residues. V was clipped by 1 base and J by 3 bases; unmatched bases: 8. The germline gives CDR1 GTSNPN, CDR2 SVGIG (reference sequence). The CDR3 loop reads CAWSGGGGGVTDTQYF. The CDR3 bases are TGTGCCTGGAGTGGGGGCGGCGGGGGGGTGACAGATACGCAGTATTTT. Combining the CDR3 with reference TRBV30 and TRBJ2-3 gives the whole variable domain SQTIHQWPATLVQPVGSPLSLECTVEGTSNPNLYWYRQAAGRGLQLLFYSVGIGQISSEVPQNLSASRPQDRQFILSSKKLLLSDSGFYLCAWSGGGGGVTDTQYFGPGTRLTVL.

This clone has just a few counts. The chain recombines TRBV6-5 with TRBJ2-7; 8 nucleotides agree with TRBD1. Germline-derived CDR1 and CDR2 are MNHEY and SVGAGI. CDR3 length equals 13 residues. The trim removed 8 bases at V and 3 bases at J, leaving 6 bases unmatched. The CDR3 DNA reads TGTGCCAGCGGGGCAGGGGGCAACTACGAGCAGTACTTC. It is translated as CASGAGGNYEQYF.

This clone was picked up a small number of times. The chain couples TRBV27 to TRBJ1-1; the match to TRBD1 covers 7 bases. After removal of 6 bases from V and 2 bases from J, the junction contained 6 bases not matched to a gene. CDR1 MNHEY and CDR2 SMNVEV come from the germline V gene (reference sequence). This CDR3 has 14 amino acids. CDR3 nucleotide sequence: TGTGCCAGCAGCATCCGGGACAGCAACACTGAAGCTTTCTTT. This translates into CASSIRDSNTEAFF.

V and J are TRBV19 and TRBJ2-2, with 8 nucleotides matching TRBD1. The CDR3 has 16 residues. CDR1 LNHDA and CDR2 SQIVND come from the germline V gene (reference sequence). With V trimmed by 5 bases and J by 0 bases, 5 bases remained unmatched. As DNA, the CDR3 is TGTGCCAGTAGTTCGGGGACAGGAACGAACACCGGGGAGCTGTTTTTT. It codes for CASSSGTGTNTGELFF.

V usage is TRBV29-1 and J usage is TRBJ2-2; D may be TRBD2 (6 bases). Trimming left V 7 bases short and J 5 bases short, with 8 bases between. Germline CDR1 is SQVTM and CDR2 is ANQGSEA. CDR3 length: 11 amino acids. This CDR3 is CSARGTGELFF. CDR3 coding DNA: TGCAGCGCCCGGGGGACCGGGGAGCTGTTTTTT.

The chain has TRBV21-1 and TRBJ2-5; TRBD2 is the table's D call and was not checked against the DNA. TRBV21-1 is noted as a pseudogene. The CDR3 spans 15 residues. CDR3 coding DNA: TGTGCCAGCAGCAAAGCCCCGGGGGGCCAAGAGACCCAGTACTTC. Translation: CASSKAPGGQETQYF.

V is TRBV29-1 and J is TRBJ1-5; TRBD1 is a possible D gene (5 bases). CDR1 SQVTM and CDR2 ANQGSEA come from the germline V gene. Trimming removed 3 bases at V and 11 bases at J, with 11 bases between. This CDR3 region has 11 residues. CDR3 protein: CSVDRDGAQHF. The CDR3 nucleotides are TGCAGCGTTGACAGGGATGGGGCCCAGCATTTT.

The gene calls are TRBV30 and TRBJ2-1; 7 bases agree with TRBD1. The CDR3 loop spans 15 amino acids. V dropped 8 bases and J dropped 3; count of bases not matched to a gene: 13. The germline V gene encodes CDR1 GTSNPN and CDR2 SVGIG (reference sequence). The CDR3 sequence: CARAKGQMDYNEQFF. The CDR3 region has the DNA TGTGCCCGGGCCAAGGGACAGATGGACTACAATGAGCAGTTCTTC.

The chain joins TRBV29-1 to TRBJ2-7, with 9 positions matching TRBD1. V lost 0 bases, J lost 0 bases, and 12 bases stayed unmatched. CDR1 SQVTM and CDR2 ANQGSEA come from the germline V gene. The CDR3 spans 18 residues. The DNA for the CDR3 is TGCAGCGTTGAAGACAGGGGACAGGGCTCATTCAGCTCCTACGAGCAGTACTTC. This codes for CSVEDRGQGSFSSYEQYF.

The chain joins TRBV5-6 to TRBJ1-2, with 8 bases aligning to TRBD1. This CDR3 spans 13 amino acids. Germline lookup yields CDR1 SGHDT and CDR2 YYEEEE. The trim removed 4 bases at V and 6 bases at J, leaving 5 bases unmatched. The CDR3 DNA follows: TGTGCCAGCAGCGTAGGGACAGGTGATGGCTACACCTTC. Translated, it gives CASSVGTGDGYTF.

This clone was seen once. The rearrangement links TRBV7-8 to TRBJ2-1, with TRBD2 identical over 8 bases. This CDR3 is 14 amino acids long. Per the germline V gene, CDR1 is SGHVS and CDR2 is FQNEAQ. Unmatched junction bases numbered 2, after V lost 4 bases and J lost 3 bases. The CDR3 DNA reads TGTGCCAGCAGCTATACTAGCGGCTACAATGAGCAGTTCTTC. Translation gives CASSYTSGYNEQFF.

This chain uses TRBV7-9 with TRBJ2-1; 7 bases align to TRBD1. The CDR3 consists of 17 residues. J gave up 5 bases and V 4 bases, and 14 bases lay outside the gene matches. Germline V CDR1 and CDR2: SEHNR, FQNEAQ (reference sequence). The CDR3 DNA reads as TGTGCCAGCAGCTCAGGCAGACAGGGATCGGCACACAATGAGCAGTTCTTC. This sequence encodes CASSSGRQGSAHNEQFF. Drawing the rest from reference TRBV7-9 and TRBJ2-1, the complete variable domain is DTGVSQNPRHKITKRGQNVTFRCDPISEHNRLYWYRQTLGQGPEFLTYFQNEAQLEKSRLLSDRFSAERPKGSFSTLEIQRTEQGDSAMYLCASSSGRQGSAHNEQFFGPGTRLTVL.

This clone was detected only a few times. This chain links TRBV5-6 with TRBJ1-2; D is uncertain. This CDR3 contains 13 residues. V shed 4 bases and J shed 4 bases, with 11 bases lying between them. Germline V gene lookup returns CDR1 SGHDT and CDR2 YYEEEE. CDR3 DNA sequence: TGTGCCAGCAGCCCCTCCAGGCCCTATGGCTACACCTTC. It codes for CASSPSRPYGYTF.

The chain couples TRBV25-1 to TRBJ1-1, with D unresolved. V gave up 1 base and J gave up 2 bases, with 8 bases separating them. Looked up from germline, CDR1 is MGHDK and CDR2 is SYGVNS. The length of the CDR3 is 14 residues. The DNA for the CDR3 is TGTGCCAGCAGTGAATTTAGTATCAACACTGAAGCTTTCTTT. It translates to CASSEFSINTEAFF.

The rearrangement uses TRBV7-9 and TRBJ2-5; D might be TRBD2 (7 bases). The DNA matches TRBJ2-7 better at its end, which makes the J call doubtful. The CDR3 contains 18 residues. In germline, CDR1 is SEHNR, CDR2 FQNEAQ (reference sequence). The DNA of the CDR3 is TGTGCCAGCATCGGGGGCGCGGGAGAGATTTTTGGCGCCTACGAGCAGTACTTC. Its protein is CASIGGAGEIFGAYEQYF.

V usage is TRBV5-1 and J usage is TRBJ2-2; 7 bases are a match to TRBD1. The V gene's germline CDR1 is SGHRS and CDR2 YFSETQ. The CDR3 contains 15 residues. After removal of 4 bases from V and 6 bases from J, the junction contained 9 bases not matched to a gene. CDR3 DNA: TGCGCCAGCAGCCCCGCCAAGACAGGGCCCGGGGAGCTGTTTTTT. Translated: CASSPAKTGPGELFF.